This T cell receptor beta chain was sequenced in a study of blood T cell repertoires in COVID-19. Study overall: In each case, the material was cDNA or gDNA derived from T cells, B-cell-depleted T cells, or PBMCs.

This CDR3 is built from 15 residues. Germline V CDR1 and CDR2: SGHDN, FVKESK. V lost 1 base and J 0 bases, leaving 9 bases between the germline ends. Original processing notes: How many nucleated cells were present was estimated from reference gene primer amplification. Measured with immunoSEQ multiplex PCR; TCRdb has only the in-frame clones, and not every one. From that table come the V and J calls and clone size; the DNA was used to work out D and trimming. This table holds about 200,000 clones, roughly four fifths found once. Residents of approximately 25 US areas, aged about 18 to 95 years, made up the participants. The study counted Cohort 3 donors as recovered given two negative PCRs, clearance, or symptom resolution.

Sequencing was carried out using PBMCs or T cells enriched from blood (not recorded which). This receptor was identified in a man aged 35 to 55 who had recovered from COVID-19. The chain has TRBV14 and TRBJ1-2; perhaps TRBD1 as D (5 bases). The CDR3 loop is CASSQGPGTNYGYTF. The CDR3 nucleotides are TGTGCCAGCAGCCAAGGACCAGGGACTAACTATGGCTACACCTTC. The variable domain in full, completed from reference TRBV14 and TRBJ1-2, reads EAGVTQFPSHSVIEKGQTVTLRCDPISGHDNLYWYRRVMGKEIKFLLHFVKESKQDESGMPNNRFLAERTGGTYSTLKVQPAELEDSGVYFCASSQGPGTNYGYTFGSGTRLTVV.